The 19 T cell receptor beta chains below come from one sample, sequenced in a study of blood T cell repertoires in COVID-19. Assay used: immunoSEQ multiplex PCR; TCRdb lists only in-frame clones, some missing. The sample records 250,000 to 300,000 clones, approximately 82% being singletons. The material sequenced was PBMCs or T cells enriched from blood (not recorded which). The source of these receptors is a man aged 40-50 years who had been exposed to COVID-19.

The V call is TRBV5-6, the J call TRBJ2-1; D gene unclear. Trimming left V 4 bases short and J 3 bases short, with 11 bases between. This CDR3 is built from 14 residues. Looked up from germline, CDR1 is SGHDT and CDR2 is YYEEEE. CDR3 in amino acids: CASSAPSVYNEQFF. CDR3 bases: TGTGCCAGCAGCGCCCCCTCGGTCTACAATGAGCAGTTCTTC.

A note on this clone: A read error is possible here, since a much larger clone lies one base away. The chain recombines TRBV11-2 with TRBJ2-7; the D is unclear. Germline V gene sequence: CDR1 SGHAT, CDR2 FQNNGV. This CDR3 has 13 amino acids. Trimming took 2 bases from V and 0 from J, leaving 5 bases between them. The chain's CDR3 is CASSLRSSYEQYF. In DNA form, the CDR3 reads TGTGCCAGCAGCTTAAGGAGCTCCTACGAGCAGTACTTC.

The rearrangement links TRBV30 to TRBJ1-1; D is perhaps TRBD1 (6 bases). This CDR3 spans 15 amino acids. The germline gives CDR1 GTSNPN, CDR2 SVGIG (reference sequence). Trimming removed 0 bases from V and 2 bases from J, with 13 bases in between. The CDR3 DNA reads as TGTGCCTGGAGTGTCGCCCAGGGGATTAACACTGAAGCTTTCTTT. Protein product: CAWSVAQGINTEAFF.

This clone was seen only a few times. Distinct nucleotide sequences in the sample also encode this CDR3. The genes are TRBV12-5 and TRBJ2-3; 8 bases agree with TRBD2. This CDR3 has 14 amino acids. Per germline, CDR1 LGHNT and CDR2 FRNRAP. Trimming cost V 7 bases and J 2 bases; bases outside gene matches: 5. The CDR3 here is CASVQREPTDTQYF. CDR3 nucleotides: TGTGCTAGTGTTCAGCGGGAGCCCACAGATACGCAGTATTTT.

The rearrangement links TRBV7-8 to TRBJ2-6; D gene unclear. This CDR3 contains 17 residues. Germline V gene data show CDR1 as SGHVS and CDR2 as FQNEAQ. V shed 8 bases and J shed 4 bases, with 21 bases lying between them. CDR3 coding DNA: TGTGCCAGCCCCCCCCCTCCCAACCAAGCCGGGGCCAACGTCCTGACTTTC. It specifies CASPPPPNQAGANVLTF.

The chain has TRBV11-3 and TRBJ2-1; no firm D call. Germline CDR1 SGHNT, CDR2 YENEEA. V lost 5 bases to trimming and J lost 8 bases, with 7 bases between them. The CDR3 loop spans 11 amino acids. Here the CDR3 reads CASSVLYEQFF. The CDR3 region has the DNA TGTGCCAGCAGCGTCTTATATGAGCAGTTCTTC.

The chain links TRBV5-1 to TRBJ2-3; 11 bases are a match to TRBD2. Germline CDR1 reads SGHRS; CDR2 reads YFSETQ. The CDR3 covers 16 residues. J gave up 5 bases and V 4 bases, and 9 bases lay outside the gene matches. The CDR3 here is CASSVGVGTSGDTQYF. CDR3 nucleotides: TGCGCCAGCAGCGTTGGTGTCGGGACTAGCGGAGATACGCAGTATTTT.

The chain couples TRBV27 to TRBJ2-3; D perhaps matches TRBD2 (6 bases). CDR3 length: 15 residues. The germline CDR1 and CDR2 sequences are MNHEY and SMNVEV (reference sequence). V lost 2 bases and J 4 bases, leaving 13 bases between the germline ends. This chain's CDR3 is CASSLRLDGSDTQYF. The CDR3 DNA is TGTGCCAGCAGTTTACGACTAGACGGCTCAGATACGCAGTATTTT.

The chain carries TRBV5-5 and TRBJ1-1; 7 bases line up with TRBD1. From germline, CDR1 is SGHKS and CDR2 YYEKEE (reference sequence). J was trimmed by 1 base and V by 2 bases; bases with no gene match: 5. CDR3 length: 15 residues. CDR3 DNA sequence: TGTGCCAGCAGCTTCTCCGGGACAGCGAACACTGAAGCTTTCTTT. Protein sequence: CASSFSGTANTEAFF.

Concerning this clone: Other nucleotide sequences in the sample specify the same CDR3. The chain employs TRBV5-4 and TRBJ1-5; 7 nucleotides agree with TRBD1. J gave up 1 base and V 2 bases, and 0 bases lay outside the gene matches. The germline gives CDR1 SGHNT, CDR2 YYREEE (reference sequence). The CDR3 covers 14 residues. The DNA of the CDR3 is TGTGCCAGCAGCTTACAGGGGAGCAATCAGCCCCAGCATTTT. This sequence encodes CASSLQGSNQPQHF.

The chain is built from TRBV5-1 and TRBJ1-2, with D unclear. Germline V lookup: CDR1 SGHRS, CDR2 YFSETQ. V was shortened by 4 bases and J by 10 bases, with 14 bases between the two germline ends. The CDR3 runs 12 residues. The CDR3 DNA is TGCGCCAGCAGCCCCACGGGGAGTTACTACACCTTC. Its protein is CASSPTGSYYTF.

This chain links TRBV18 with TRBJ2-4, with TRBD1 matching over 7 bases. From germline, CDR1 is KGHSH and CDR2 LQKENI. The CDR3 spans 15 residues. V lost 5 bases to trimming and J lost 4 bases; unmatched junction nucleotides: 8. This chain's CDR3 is CASSADRAQKNIQYF. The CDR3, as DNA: TGTGCCAGCTCAGCCGACAGGGCGCAGAAAAACATTCAGTACTTC.

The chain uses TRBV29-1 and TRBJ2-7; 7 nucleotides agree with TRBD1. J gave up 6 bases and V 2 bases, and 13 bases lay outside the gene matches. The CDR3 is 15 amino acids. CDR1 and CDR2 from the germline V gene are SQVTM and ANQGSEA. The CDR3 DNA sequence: TGCAGCGTTGAAAATAGGGGGCAGGGTCCTGGCGAGCAGTACTTC. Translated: CSVENRGQGPGEQYF.

In DNA form, the CDR3 reads TGTGCCAGCAGCCGAGCGGGGGGGGCGGATACGCAGTATTTT. It encodes CASSRAGGADTQYF. The chain joins TRBV3-1 (or the pseudogene TRBV3-2) to TRBJ2-3; 10 bases line up with TRBD2. Germline CDR1 and CDR2: LGHDT and YNNKEL (reference sequence). V trimming: 4 bases; J trimming: 6 bases; junction bases outside the gene matches: 4. The CDR3 length is 14 residues.

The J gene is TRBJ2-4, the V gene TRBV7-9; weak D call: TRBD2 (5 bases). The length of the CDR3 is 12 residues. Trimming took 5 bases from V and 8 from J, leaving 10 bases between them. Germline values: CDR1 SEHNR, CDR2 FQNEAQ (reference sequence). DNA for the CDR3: TGTGCCAGCAGCCCCCCCGGGGACATTCAGTACTTC. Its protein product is CASSPPGDIQYF.

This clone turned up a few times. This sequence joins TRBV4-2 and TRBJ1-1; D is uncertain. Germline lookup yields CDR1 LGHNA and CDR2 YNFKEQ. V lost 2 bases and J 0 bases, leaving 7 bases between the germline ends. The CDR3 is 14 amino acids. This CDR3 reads CASSQHLMNTEAFF. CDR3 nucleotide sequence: TGTGCCAGCAGCCAACACTTAATGAACACTGAAGCTTTCTTT.

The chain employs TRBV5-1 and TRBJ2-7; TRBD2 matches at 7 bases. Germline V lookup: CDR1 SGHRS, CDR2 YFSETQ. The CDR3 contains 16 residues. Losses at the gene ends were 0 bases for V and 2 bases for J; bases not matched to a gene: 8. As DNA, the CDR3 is TGCGCCAGCAGCTTGGAAGCTAGCGGTCGCCCCTACGAGCAGTACTTC. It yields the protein CASSLEASGRPYEQYF.

The CDR3: CASSAGRTYGYTF. CDR3 coding DNA: TGTGCCAGCAGCGCCGGACGGACTTATGGCTACACCTTC. The rearrangement joins TRBV5-6 to TRBJ1-2; D gene uncertain. CDR3 length: 13 residues. V lost 4 bases, J lost 5 bases, and 12 bases lay in between. The germline V gene has CDR1 SGHDT and CDR2 YYEEEE.

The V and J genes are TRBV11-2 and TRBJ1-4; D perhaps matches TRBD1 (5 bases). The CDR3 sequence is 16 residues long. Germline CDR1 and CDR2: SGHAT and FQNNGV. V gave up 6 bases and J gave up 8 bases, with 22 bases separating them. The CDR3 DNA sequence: TGTGCCAGCAGATCCCGATCCACAGGCCTGGGGGAAAAACTGTTTTTT. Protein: CASRSRSTGLGEKLFF.